Following are 2 T cell receptor beta chains from one sample sequenced in a study of T-cell reconstitution after alpha-beta-depleted transplantation in children. The TCRbeta library incorporated unique molecular identifiers. One entry per CDR3 protein results from TCRdb running MiXCR on the PCR reads. The top ten clones hold 4.5% to 6% of a sample with some 490,000 distinct CDR3 sequences, 9.5% to 15% of them seen once. The sequencing here drew on PBMCs from the stem cell graft donor, taken from the stem cell graft. These receptors were obtained from a human donor who donated a stem cell graft to a child with combined immunodeficiency.

The V gene is TRBV20-1, the J gene TRBJ2-2, with unresolved D. Trimming shortened V by 0 bases and J by 3 bases, and 8 bases separated the two germline ends. Germline values: CDR1 DFQATT, CDR2 SNEGSKA (reference sequence). The CDR3 length is 14 residues. This CDR3 is CSARDLEYTGELFF. CDR3 DNA sequence: TGCAGTGCTAGAGATCTTGAATACACCGGGGAGCTGTTTTTT.

This clonotype was recorded a few times. V gene TRBV27 combines with J gene TRBJ1-1, with D unclear. V was trimmed by 0 bases and J by 6 bases, leaving 8 bases between them. The CDR3 is 13 residues long. Germline V gives CDR1 MNHEY, CDR2 SMNVEV (reference sequence). The DNA of the CDR3 is TGTGCCAGCAGTTTATCCGACGGCTCTGAAGCTTTCTTT. It encodes CASSLSDGSEAFF.